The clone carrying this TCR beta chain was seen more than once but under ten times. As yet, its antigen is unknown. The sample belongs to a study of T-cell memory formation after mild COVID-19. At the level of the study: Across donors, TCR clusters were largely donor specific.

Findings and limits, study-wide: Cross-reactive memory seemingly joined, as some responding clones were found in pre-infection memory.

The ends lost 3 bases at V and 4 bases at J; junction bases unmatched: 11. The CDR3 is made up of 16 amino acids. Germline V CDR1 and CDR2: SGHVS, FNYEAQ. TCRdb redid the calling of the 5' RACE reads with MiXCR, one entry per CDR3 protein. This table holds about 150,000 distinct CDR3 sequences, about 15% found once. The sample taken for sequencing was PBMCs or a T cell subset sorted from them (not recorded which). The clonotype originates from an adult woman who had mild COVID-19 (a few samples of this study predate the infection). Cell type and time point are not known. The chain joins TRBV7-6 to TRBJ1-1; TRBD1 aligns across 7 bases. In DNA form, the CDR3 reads TGTGCCAGCAGCTTCGAGCCGACAGGGAGGGGCACTGAAGCTTTCTTT. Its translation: CASSFEPTGRGTEAFF.